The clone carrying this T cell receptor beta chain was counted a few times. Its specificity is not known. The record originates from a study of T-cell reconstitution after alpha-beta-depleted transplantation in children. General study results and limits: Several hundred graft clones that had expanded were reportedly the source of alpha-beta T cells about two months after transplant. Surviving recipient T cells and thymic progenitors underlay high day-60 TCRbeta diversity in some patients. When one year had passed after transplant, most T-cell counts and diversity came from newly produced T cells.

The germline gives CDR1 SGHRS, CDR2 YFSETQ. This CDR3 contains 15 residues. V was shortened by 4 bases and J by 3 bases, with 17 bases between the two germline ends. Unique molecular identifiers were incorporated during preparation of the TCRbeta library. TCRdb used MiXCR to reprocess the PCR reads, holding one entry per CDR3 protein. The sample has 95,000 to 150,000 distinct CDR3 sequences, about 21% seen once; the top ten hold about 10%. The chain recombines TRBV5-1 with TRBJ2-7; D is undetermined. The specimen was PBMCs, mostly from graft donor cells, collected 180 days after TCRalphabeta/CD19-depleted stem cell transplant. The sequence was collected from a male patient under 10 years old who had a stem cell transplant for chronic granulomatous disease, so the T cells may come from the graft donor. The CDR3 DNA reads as TGCGCCAGCAGCAGCTGGAACCGCGAGGTCTACGAGCAGTACTTC. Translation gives CASSSWNREVYEQYF.